The entry below describes one T cell receptor (beta chain). Its antigen is undetermined. The table came from immunoSEQ multiplex PCR; TCRdb's copy has only in-frame clones and leaves some out. The repertoire holds roughly 120,000 clones, with just under 80% as singletons. This sample was included in a study of a mutant IDH1 vaccine in newly diagnosed glioma. CDR3 length: 16 amino acids. Unmatched junction bases numbered 9, after V lost 6 bases and J lost 4 bases. The germline CDR1 and CDR2 sequences are MRHNA and SNTAGT. Indicated time point: week 11, during vaccination. Vaccinated patients received 300 ug of mutant IDH1 20-mer peptide per dose, with topical imiquimod.

This chain links TRBV6-4 with TRBJ2-6; 7 positions agree with TRBD1. The sequenced sample was PBMCs, obtained from a glioma patient whose treatment included an IDH1 peptide vaccine. The clonotype originates from a middle-aged man with glioma. The CDR3 is CASSRNGDSGANVLTF. CDR3 coding DNA: TGTGCCAGCAGCCGAAACGGGGACAGCGGGGCCAACGTCCTGACTTTC.